A selection of T cell receptor beta chains follows, all from one sample in a study of cytomegalovirus exposure and HLA in healthy donors. The repertoire was sequenced with immunoSEQ multiplex PCR; TCRdb's copy has only in-frame clones and lacks some. In the table there are 95,000 to 100,000 clones, less than 80% of which are singletons. The sample consisted of PBMCs. These receptors all come from a man aged 35-49 years in good health and CMV-seronegative. CDR3s include the opening cysteine and the closing phenylalanine or tryptophan. The D gene is left open where the match is weak. Size is stated for part of the rows, as once, few or many counts, or as a class when the clone is expanded.

j_call clone_size d_call v_call cdr3_nt cdr3_aa
TRBJ1-3 - - TRBV9 TGTGCCAGCAGCGTGACGACAGGAGGAAACACCATATATTTT CASSVTTGGNTIYF
TRBJ2-3 few - TRBV7-3 TGTGCCAGCAGCCCCGGGTGGGTCGATACGCAGTATTTT CASSPGWVDTQYF
TRBJ2-7 once - TRBV6-1 TGTGCCAGCAGCCGCCAGGGTTACGAGCAGTACTTC CASSRQGYEQYF
TRBJ2-3 - TRBD1 TRBV5-1 TGCGCCAGCAGCTGGGGCGACAGGGGCGCGACAGATACGCAGTATTTT CASSWGDRGATDTQYF
TRBJ2-6 few - TRBV29-1 TGCAGCGCTAATGGGGGGGCAGGGGGGGCCAACGTCCTGACTTTC CSANGGAGGANVLTF
TRBJ2-1 - TRBD2 TRBV9 TGTGCCAGCAGCCCCGGCCTAGCGGGGGGGCCGGGTTACAATGAGCAGTTCTTC CASSPGLAGGPGYNEQFF
TRBJ2-7 few TRBD1 TRBV29-1 TGCAGCGCCGGGACAGGGGGCTTCTCCTACGAGCAGTACTTC CSAGTGGFSYEQYF
TRBJ1-5 - - TRBV11-2 TGTGCCAGCAGCCTAGGTTTGGGCAGCAATCAGCCCCAGCATTTT CASSLGLGSNQPQHF
TRBJ2-4 - TRBD2 TRBV7-9 TGTGCCAGCAGCTTATTAGGAGCGGGGCTAGCCAAAAACATTCAGTACTTC CASSLLGAGLAKNIQYF
TRBJ2-1 - - TRBV7-9 TGTGCCAGCAGCTTAGCGCAGGGTTTCTATGAGCAGTTCTTC CASSLAQGFYEQFF
TRBJ2-3 - TRBD1 TRBV28 TGTGCCAGCAGGATTCCTCCGGGACAGGGGGCAACAGATACGCAGTATTTT CASRIPPGQGATDTQYF
TRBJ1-2 - - TRBV4-3 TGCGCCAGCAGCCAAGATCGGAGGTCCTCTTATGGCTACACCTTC CASSQDRRSSYGYTF
TRBJ2-6 - TRBD1 TRBV7-9 TGTGCCAGCAGCCCCAGGACAGGGGGCCCAAGCTCTGGGGCCAACGTCCTGACTTTC CASSPRTGGPSSGANVLTF
TRBJ2-3 - TRBD2 TRBV11-2 TGTGCCAGCAGCTATAGCGGGGGATTCACAGATACGCAGTATTTT CASSYSGGFTDTQYF
TRBJ1-5 - - TRBV11-1 TGTGCCAGCAGCTTATCCAGGGATCAGCCCCAGCATTTT CASSLSRDQPQHF
TRBJ1-1 - - TRBV9 TGTGCCAGCAGCGTCGTCGGAGAGAGTGAAGCTTTCTTT CASSVVGESEAFF
TRBJ1-4 - TRBD1 TRBV28 TGTGCCAGCAGTCTCCCCCGGACAGGGTATGAAAAACTGTTTTTT CASSLPRTGYEKLFF
TRBJ2-3 once TRBD2 TRBV9 TGTGCCAGCAGCTTATACGGGGGGGAGACAGATACGCAGTATTTT CASSLYGGETDTQYF
TRBJ2-7 - - TRBV6-5 TGTGCCAGCAGTTACAGGTTTAGAGGCGAGCAGTACTTC CASSYRFRGEQYF
TRBJ2-3 - - TRBV5-8 TGTGCCAGCAGCTTAGGACAGTCGGGAGATACGCAGTATTTT CASSLGQSGDTQYF
TRBJ1-1 once - TRBV7-2 TGTGCCAGCAGCTTATTAGGGAGAAAAATGAACACTGAAGCTTTCTTT CASSLLGRKMNTEAFF
TRBJ2-5 - - TRBV9 TGTGCCAGCAGCCAGCGTGGCCGTGGGGGCCTGTACCAAGAGACCCAGTACTTC CASSQRGRGGLYQETQYF
TRBJ1-1 - TRBD1 TRBV15 TGTGCCACCAGCAGAGTACAGGGGAGGACGGCTTTCTTT CATSRVQGRTAFF
TRBJ2-1 - TRBD2 TRBV5-1 TGCGCCAGCGGCCCAGGGACTAGCGGGGGGGCCTACAATGAGCAGTTCTTC CASGPGTSGGAYNEQFF
TRBJ1-2 - TRBD1 TRBV7-8 TGTGCCAGCAGCGGACAGGTCCTAAACTATGGCTACACCTTC CASSGQVLNYGYTF
TRBJ1-1 - - TRBV29-1 TGCAGCGTTGCTGCAGGGAAGACTGAAGCTTTCTTT CSVAAGKTEAFF
TRBJ2-7 once TRBD2 TRBV5-4 TGTGCCAGCAGCTTGGTGGGCGGGAGGGGGCCCTACGAGCAGTACTTC CASSLVGGRGPYEQYF
TRBJ2-1 once - TRBV11-3 TGTGCCAGCAGCTCCAAGCGGTTCGGCTCCTACAATGAGCAGTTCTTC CASSSKRFGSYNEQFF
TRBJ2-2 - TRBD1 TRBV13 TGTGCCAGCAGCTTTGGGCAGGGGGACACCGGGGAGCTGTTTTTT CASSFGQGDTGELFF
TRBJ2-3 few - TRBV21-1 TGTGCCAGCAGCAAAGAACTAGCGGGCCACACAGATACGCAGTATTTT CASSKELAGHTDTQYF
TRBJ2-1 - TRBD2 TRBV6-5 TGTGCCAGCAGTATTAGCGGGAGGGCCTACAATGAGCAGTTCTTC CASSISGRAYNEQFF
TRBJ1-6 - TRBD1 TRBV7-9 TGTGCCAGCAGTTTTAAGGGCGGGACAGGCCTCCACTTT CASSFKGGTGLHF
TRBJ2-7 - TRBD2 TRBV29-1 TGCAGCGTTGAAGATGGGCTAGCGGGAGCATACGAGCAGTACTTC CSVEDGLAGAYEQYF
TRBJ2-7 - - TRBV7-8 TGTGCCAGCAGCTTTCGGGATCCTCGGGCCTACGAGCAGTACTTC CASSFRDPRAYEQYF
TRBJ2-2 few - TRBV30 TGTGCCTGGAGTGGTTTGGGCGGGACGAACACCGGGGAGCTGTTTTTT CAWSGLGGTNTGELFF
TRBJ1-2 - - TRBV6-1 TGTGCCAGCAGTGAAGCTGAAGGGGCGAGGAACTATGGCTACACCTTC CASSEAEGARNYGYTF
TRBJ2-7 - TRBD1 TRBV7-6 TGTGCCAGCAGCCTGGGGACAGGAAGCTCCTACGAGCAGTACTTC CASSLGTGSSYEQYF
TRBJ2-1 - - TRBV4-1 TGCGCCAGCAGCCCCTATTTGGTAGGGGTCACACACAATGAGCAGTTCTTC CASSPYLVGVTHNEQFF
TRBJ2-7 - - TRBV7-2 TGTGCCAGCAGCTATATGGGGCAGACCTACGAGCAGTACTTC CASSYMGQTYEQYF
TRBJ2-7 - - TRBV28 TGTGCCAGCAGTTTATTAAGGGATAGCGAGTACGAGCAGTACTTC CASSLLRDSEYEQYF
TRBJ2-3 once TRBD2 TRBV19 TGTGCCAGTAGTATGGTCCGCGGGAGGGGAACAGATACGCAGTATTTT CASSMVRGRGTDTQYF